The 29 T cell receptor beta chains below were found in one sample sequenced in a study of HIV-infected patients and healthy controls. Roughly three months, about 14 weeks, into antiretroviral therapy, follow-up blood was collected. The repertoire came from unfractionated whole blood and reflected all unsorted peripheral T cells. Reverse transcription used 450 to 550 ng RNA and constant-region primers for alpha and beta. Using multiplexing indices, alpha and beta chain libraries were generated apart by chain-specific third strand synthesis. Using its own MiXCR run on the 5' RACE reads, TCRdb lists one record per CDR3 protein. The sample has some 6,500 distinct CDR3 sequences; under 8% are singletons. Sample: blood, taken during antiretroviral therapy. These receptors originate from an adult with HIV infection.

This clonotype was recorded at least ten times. CDR3 coding DNA: TGCGCCAGCAGCTTACAGGGATCCTACAATGAGCAGTTCTTC. Its translation is CASSLQGSYNEQFF. V and J are TRBV5-1 and TRBJ2-1, with a tentative D call TRBD1 (6 bases). The CDR3 length is 14 residues. From germline, CDR1 is SGHRS and CDR2 YFSETQ. The V and J ends lost 2 bases and 1 base respectively, with 7 bases between them. The full variable domain, in which reference TRBV5-1 and TRBJ2-1 provide the parts outside the CDR3, is KAGVTQTPRYLIKTRGQQVTLSCSPISGHRSVSWYQQTPGQGLQFLFEYFSETQRNKGNFPGRFSGRQFSNSRSEMNVSTLELGDSALYLCASSLQGSYNEQFFGPGTRLTVL.

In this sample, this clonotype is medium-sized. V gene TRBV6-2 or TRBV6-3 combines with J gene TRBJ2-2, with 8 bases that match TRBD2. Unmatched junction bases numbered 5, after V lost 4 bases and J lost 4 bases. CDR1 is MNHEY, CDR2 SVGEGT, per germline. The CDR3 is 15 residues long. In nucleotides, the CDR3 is TGTGCCAGCAGTTCCGGGACTAGGGTCACCGGGGAGCTGTTTTTT. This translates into CASSSGTRVTGELFF.

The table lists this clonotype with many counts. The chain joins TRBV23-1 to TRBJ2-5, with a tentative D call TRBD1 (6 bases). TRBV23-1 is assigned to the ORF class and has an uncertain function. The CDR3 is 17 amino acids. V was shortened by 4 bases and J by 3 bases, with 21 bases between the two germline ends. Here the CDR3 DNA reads TGCGCCAGCAGTCCACCAATACAGGGTTTGGGGGAAGAGACCCAGTACTTC. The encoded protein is CASSPPIQGLGEETQYF.

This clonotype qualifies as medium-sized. CDR3 protein: CASSPQWGSQETQYF. The CDR3 DNA is TGTGCCAGCAGCCCGCAGTGGGGGTCCCAAGAGACCCAGTACTTC. V gene TRBV11-2 combines with J gene TRBJ2-5, with D perhaps TRBD1 or TRBD2 (5 bases each). V was trimmed by 5 bases and J by 1 base, leaving 14 bases between them. Germline V gene data show CDR1 as SGHAT and CDR2 as FQNNGV. The CDR3 loop spans 15 amino acids.

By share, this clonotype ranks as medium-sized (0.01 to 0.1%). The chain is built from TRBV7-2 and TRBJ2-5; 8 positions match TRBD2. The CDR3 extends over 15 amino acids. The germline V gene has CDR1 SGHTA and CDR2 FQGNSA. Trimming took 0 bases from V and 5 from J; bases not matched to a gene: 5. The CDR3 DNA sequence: TGTGCCAGCAGCTTAGCGCGGGAGGCGTGGGAGACCCAGTACTTC. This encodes CASSLAREAWETQYF. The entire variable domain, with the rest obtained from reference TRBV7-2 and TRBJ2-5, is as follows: GAGVSQSPSNKVTEKGKDVELRCDPISGHTALYWYRQSLGQGLEFLIYFQGNSAPDKSGLPSDRFSAERTGGSVSTLTIQRTQQEDSAVYLCASSLAREAWETQYFGPGTRLLVL.

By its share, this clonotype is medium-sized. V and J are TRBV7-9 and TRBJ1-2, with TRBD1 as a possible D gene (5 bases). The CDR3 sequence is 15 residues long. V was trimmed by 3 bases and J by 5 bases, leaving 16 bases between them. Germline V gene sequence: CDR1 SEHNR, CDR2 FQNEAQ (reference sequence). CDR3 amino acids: CASSLVLGPRYGYTF. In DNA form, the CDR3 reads TGTGCCAGCAGCTTGGTCTTGGGACCAAGGTATGGCTACACCTTC. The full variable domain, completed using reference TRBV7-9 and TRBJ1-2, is DTGVSQNPRHKITKRGQNVTFRCDPISEHNRLYWYRQTLGQGPEFLTYFQNEAQLEKSRLLSDRFSAERPKGSFSTLEIQRTEQGDSAMYLCASSLVLGPRYGYTFGSGTRLTVV.

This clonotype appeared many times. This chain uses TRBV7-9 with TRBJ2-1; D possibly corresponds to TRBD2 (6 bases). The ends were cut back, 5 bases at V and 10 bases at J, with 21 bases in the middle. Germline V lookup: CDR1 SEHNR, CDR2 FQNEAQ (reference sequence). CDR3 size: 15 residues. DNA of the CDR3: TGTGCCAGCAGCCCTGCAGGGAGGTATTCGGGAGAGCAGTTCTTC. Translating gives CASSPAGRYSGEQFF.

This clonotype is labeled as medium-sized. DNA of the CDR3: TGTGCCAGCAGCCGAGGGGGCGCTTGGGGTCAGCCCCAGCATTTT. This sequence encodes CASSRGGAWGQPQHF. This chain joins TRBV5-6 and TRBJ1-5; TRBD1 matches 7 bases. V was pared by 4 bases and J by 6 bases, with 10 bases of the junction left unmatched. The V gene's germline CDR1 is SGHDT and CDR2 YYEEEE. The CDR3 contains 15 residues.

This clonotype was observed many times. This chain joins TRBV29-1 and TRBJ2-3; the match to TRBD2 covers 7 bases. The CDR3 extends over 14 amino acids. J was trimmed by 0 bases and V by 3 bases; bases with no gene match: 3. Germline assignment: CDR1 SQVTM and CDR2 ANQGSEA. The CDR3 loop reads CSVDDSGSTDTQYF. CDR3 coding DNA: TGCAGCGTTGATGATAGCGGGAGCACAGATACGCAGTATTTT.

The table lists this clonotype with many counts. The CDR3 spells CASSPFRTGRAGELFF. The CDR3 bases are TGTGCCAGCAGCCCCTTTCGGACAGGAAGGGCCGGGGAGCTGTTTTTT. V and J are TRBV11-2 and TRBJ2-2; 7 bases map to TRBD1. Per the germline V gene, CDR1 is SGHAT and CDR2 is FQNNGV. The CDR3 sequence is 16 residues long. The V and J ends lost 5 bases and 6 bases, in that order; junction bases with no gene match: 12.

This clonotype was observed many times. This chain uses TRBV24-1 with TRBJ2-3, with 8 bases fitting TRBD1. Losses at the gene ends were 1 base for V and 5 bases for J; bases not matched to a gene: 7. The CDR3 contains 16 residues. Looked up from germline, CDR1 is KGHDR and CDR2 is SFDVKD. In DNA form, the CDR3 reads TGTGCCACCAGTGATTTAGGACAGGGATCAGGAGATACGCAGTATTTT. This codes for CATSDLGQGSGDTQYF.

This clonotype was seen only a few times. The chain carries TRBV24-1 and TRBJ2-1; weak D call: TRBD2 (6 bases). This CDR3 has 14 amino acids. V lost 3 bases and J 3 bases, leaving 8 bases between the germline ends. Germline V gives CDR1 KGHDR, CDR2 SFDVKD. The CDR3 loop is CATSDAGSYNEQFF. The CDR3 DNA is TGTGCCACCAGTGATGCGGGAAGCTACAATGAGCAGTTCTTC.

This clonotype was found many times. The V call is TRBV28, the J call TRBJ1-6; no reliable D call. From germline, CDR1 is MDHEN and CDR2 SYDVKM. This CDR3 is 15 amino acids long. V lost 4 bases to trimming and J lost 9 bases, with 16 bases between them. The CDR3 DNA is TGTGCCAGCAGTTCCCTGGCGGGTCTGGTTTCACCCCTCCACTTT. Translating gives CASSSLAGLVSPLHF.

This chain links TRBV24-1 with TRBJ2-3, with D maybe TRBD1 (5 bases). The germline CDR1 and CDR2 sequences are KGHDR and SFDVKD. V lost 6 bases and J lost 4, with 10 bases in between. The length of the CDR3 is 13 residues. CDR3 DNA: TGTGCCACCAGTCAGGGCGGAGCAGATACGCAGTATTTT. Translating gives CATSQGGADTQYF.

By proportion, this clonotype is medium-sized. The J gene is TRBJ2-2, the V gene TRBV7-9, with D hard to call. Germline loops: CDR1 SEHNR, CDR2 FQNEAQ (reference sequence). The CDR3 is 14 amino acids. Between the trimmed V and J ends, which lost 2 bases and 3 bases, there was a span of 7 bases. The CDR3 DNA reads TGTGCCAGCAGCTTATTGGTGGACACCGGGGAGCTGTTTTTT. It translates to CASSLLVDTGELFF.

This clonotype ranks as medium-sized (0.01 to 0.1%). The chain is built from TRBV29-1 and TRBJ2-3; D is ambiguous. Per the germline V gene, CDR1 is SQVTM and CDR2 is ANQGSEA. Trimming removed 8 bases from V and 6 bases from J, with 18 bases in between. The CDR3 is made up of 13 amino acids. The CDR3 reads CSTSVPARDTQYF. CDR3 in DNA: TGCAGCACTTCGGTCCCGGCCCGGGATACGCAGTATTTT.

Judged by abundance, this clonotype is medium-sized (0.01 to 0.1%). This CDR3 is CASSVGGIRTDTQYF. The CDR3 region has the DNA TGTGCCAGCAGCGTAGGTGGTATTCGCACAGATACGCAGTATTTT. The V call is TRBV9, the J call TRBJ2-3; D not resolved. Trimming removed 0 bases at V and 1 base at J, with 9 bases between. This CDR3 comprises 15 residues. In germline, CDR1 is SGDLS, CDR2 YYNGEE. The variable domain in full, completed from reference TRBV9 and TRBJ2-3, reads DSGVTQTPKHLITATGQRVTLRCSPRSGDLSVYWYQQSLDQGLQFLIQYYNGEERAKGNILERFSAQQFPDLHSELNLSSLELGDSALYFCASSVGGIRTDTQYFGPGTRLTVL.

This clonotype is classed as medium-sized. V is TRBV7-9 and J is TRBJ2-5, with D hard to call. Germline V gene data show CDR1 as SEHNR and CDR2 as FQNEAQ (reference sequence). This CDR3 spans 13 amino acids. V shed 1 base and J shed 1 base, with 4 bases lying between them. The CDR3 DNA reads TGTGCCAGCAGCTTAGGCGGCCAAGAGACCCAGTACTTC. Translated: CASSLGGQETQYF.

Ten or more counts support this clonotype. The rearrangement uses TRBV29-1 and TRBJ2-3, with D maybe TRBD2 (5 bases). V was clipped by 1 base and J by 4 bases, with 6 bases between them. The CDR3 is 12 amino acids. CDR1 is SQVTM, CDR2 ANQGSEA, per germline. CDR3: CSVEGESDTQYF. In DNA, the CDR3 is TGCAGCGTTGAAGGGGAGTCAGATACGCAGTATTTT.

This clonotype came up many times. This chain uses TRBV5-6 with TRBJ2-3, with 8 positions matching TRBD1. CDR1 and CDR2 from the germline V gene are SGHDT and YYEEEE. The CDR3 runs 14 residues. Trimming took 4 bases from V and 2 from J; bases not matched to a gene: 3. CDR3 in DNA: TGTGCCAGCAGCCCTCAGGGGGCCACAGATACGCAGTATTTT. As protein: CASSPQGATDTQYF.

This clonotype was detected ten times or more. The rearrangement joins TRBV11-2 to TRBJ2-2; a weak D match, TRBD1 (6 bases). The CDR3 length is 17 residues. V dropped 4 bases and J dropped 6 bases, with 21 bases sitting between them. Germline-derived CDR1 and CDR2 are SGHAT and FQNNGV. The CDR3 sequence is CASSSTGFVTGSGELFF. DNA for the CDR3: TGTGCCAGCAGCTCAACAGGGTTCGTGACCGGCTCCGGGGAGCTGTTTTTT. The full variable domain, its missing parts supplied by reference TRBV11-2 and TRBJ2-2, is EAGVAQSPRYKIIEKRQSVAFWCNPISGHATLYWYQQILGQGPKLLIQFQNNGVVDDSQLPKDRFSAERLKGVDSTLKIQPAKLEDSAVYLCASSSTGFVTGSGELFFGEGSRLTVL.

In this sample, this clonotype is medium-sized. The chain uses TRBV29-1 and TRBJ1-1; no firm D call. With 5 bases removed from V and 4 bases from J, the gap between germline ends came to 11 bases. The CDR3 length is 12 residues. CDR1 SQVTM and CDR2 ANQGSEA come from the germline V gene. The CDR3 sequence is CSVWREGTEAFF. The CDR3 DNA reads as TGCAGCGTTTGGAGGGAAGGCACTGAAGCTTTCTTT. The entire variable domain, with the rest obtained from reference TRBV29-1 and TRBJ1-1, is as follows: SAVISQKPSRDICQRGTSLTIQCQVDSQVTMMFWYRQQPGQSLTLIATANQGSEATYESGFVIDKFPISRPNLTFSTLTVSNMSPEDSSIYLCSVWREGTEAFFGQGTRLTVV.

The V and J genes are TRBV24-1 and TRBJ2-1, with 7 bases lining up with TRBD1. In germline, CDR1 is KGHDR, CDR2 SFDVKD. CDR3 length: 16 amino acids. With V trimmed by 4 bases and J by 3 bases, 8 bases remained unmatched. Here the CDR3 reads CATSDYRDSIYNEQFF. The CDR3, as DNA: TGTGCCACCAGTGACTACCGGGACAGCATCTACAATGAGCAGTTCTTC.

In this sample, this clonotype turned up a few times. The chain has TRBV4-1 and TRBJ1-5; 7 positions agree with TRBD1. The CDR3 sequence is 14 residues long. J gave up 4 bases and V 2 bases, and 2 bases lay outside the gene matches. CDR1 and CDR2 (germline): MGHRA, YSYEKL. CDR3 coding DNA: TGCGCCAGCAGCCAAATACAGGGGAATCAGCCCCAGCATTTT. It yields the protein CASSQIQGNQPQHF.

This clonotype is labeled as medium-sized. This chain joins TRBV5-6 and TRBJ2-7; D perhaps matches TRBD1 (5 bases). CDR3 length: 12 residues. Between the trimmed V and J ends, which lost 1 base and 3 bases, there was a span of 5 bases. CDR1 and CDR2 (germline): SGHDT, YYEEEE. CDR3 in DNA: TGTGCCAGCAGCTTGACAGGCTACGAGCAGTACTTC. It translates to CASSLTGYEQYF.

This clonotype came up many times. This CDR3 is CASSEFGSAPGVSYEQYF. The CDR3 DNA reads as TGTGCCAGCAGTGAGTTCGGGTCAGCTCCAGGCGTGTCCTACGAGCAGTACTTC. The rearrangement joins TRBV2 to TRBJ2-7, with no clear D. The CDR3 is 18 residues long. CDR1 is SNHLY, CDR2 FYNNEI, per germline. V was clipped by 3 bases and J by 1 base, with 22 bases between them.

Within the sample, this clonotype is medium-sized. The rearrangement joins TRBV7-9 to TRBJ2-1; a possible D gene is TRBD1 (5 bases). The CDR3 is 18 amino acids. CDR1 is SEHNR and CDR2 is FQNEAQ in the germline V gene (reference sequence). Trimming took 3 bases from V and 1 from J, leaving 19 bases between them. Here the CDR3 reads CASSLGHAIPGSYNEQFF. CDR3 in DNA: TGTGCCAGCAGCTTGGGCCACGCAATCCCAGGGTCCTACAATGAGCAGTTCTTC.

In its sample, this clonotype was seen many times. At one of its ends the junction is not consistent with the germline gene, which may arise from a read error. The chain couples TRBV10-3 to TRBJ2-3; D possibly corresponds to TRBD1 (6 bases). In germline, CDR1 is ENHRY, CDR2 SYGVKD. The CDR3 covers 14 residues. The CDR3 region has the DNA TGTGCCATCACTGAGGGGGTCGGTGGAGATACGCAGTATTTT. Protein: CAITEGVGGDTQYF.

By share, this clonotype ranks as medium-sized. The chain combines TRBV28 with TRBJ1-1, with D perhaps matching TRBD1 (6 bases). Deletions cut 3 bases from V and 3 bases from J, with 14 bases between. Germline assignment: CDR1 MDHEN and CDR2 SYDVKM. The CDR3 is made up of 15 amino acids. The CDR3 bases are TGTGCCAGCAGTTTCCCGGGGGGGGGCTACACTGAAGCTTTCTTT. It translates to CASSFPGGGYTEAFF.